A selection of T cell receptor beta chains follows, all from one sample in a study of blood T cell repertoires in COVID-19. The method was immunoSEQ multiplex PCR; TCRdb's version includes in-frame clones alone and lacks a portion of them. Of 250,000 to 300,000 clones in the sample, under 95% were seen once. Sequencing was carried out using PBMCs or T cells enriched from blood (not recorded which). Receptors originate from a woman between 35 and 50 years old with acute COVID-19. Both conserved end residues are part of each CDR3. Clone size is not always given. Where it is, it says once, few, many or a class for expanded clones.

CASSLAPGTSGSTGELFF,once,TRBV5-4,TRBJ2-2
CAWSLWGLGEQYF,.,TRBV30,TRBJ2-7
CASRDTGPTEAFF,.,TRBV2,TRBJ1-1
CASSPGQILTGANVLTF,once,TRBV6-6,TRBJ2-6
CASSQYLTDVNYGYTF,once,TRBV7-2,TRBJ1-2
CASSPQKGAEAFF,.,TRBV18,TRBJ1-1
CAMGGLRIFSGNTIYF,.,TRBV28,TRBJ1-3
CASSEARGEQYF,once,TRBV2,TRBJ2-7
CASRNPSGGQETQYF,once,TRBV28,TRBJ2-5
CASSYRAGIDQPQHF,once,TRBV6-2/TRBV6-3,TRBJ1-5
CASSPTGGLLGTQYF,.,TRBV9,TRBJ2-3
CAWRRDRENNSPLHF,.,TRBV30,TRBJ1-6
CASTRSGATNEKLFF,.,TRBV6-5,TRBJ1-4
CSVDRGRDGYTF,.,TRBV29-1,TRBJ1-2
CASSQIDTQYF,.,TRBV5-1,TRBJ2-3
CASSLRDRGDETQYF,.,TRBV5-4,TRBJ2-5
CASSQRHMNTEAFF,.,TRBV3-1/TRBV3-2,TRBJ1-1
CASSYRGLNSGANVLTF,.,TRBV28,TRBJ2-6
CASSLGTVNYGYTF,.,TRBV5-1,TRBJ1-2
CASRLGGRAENTGELFF,.,TRBV7-2,TRBJ2-2
CASSEEMRTGNTIYF,.,TRBV2,TRBJ1-3
CASSLTSGFSTDTQYF,once,TRBV11-2,TRBJ2-3
CASSQEGTNAYNEQFF,.,TRBV4-1,TRBJ2-1
CASSSAGGTDTQYF,.,TRBV11-3,TRBJ2-3
CASSQEAGEDTQYF,once,TRBV3-1/TRBV3-2,TRBJ2-3
CAWSVRLGPLYGGDTQYF,.,TRBV30,TRBJ2-3
CASSVAGSTDTQYF,once,TRBV9,TRBJ2-3
CASSRAGGPSGETQYF,.,TRBV5-1,TRBJ2-5
CSAGGPDTQYF,.,TRBV20-1,TRBJ2-3